This passage covers 27 T cell receptor beta chains from one sample sequenced in a study of T cell repertoires in cytomegalovirus infection (dated by TCRdb to between 2019 and 2020). Sequencing was performed on an Illumina HiSeq 1500. In TCRdb, the public reads were trimmed at Q25 with fastp and aligned with MiXCR, with productive beta chains retained. Rows with one shared CDR3 protein collapse into an entry with the most common genes and DNA. Across this sample there are under 300,000 distinct CDR3 sequences, with over 15% seen only once. The top ten clonotypes cover around 43% of the sample. Material for sequencing was CD8+ T cells from PBMCs. The receptor source for this set is a human donor in good health (CMV status not recorded). Some clones in this sample may be carry-over from other donors' samples.

The chain carries TRBV27 and TRBJ2-1, with TRBD2 as a possible D gene (6 bases). The CDR3 is 12 residues long. CDR1 and CDR2 (germline): MNHEY, SMNVEV (reference sequence). Trimming left V 5 bases short and J 9 bases short, with 11 bases between. The DNA of the CDR3 is TGTGCCAGCAGTCCCGGGACTTTTGAGCAGTTCTTC. This sequence encodes CASSPGTFEQFF.

In its sample, this clonotype was seen a few times. The V and J genes are TRBV7-9 and TRBJ2-3; TRBD2 matches at 12 bases. Germline lookup yields CDR1 SEHNR and CDR2 FQNEAQ (reference sequence). Losses at the gene ends were 5 bases for V and 2 bases for J; bases not matched to a gene: 17. CDR3 length: 20 amino acids. Here the CDR3 DNA reads TGTGCCAGCAGCGACACTAGCGGGGGGCCCTATATTAGAATCACAGATACGCAGTATTTT. Translated: CASSDTSGGPYIRITDTQYF.

The chain recombines TRBV19 with TRBJ1-2, with D unclear. Germline-derived CDR1 and CDR2 are LNHDA and SQIVND (reference sequence). V was pared by 1 base and J by 6 bases, with 9 bases between. CDR3 size: 13 residues. CDR3 nucleotides: TGTGCCAGTAGTATAGCACCCCAGGATGGCTACACCTTC. Amino acids: CASSIAPQDGYTF.

This clonotype appeared a few times. The rearrangement uses TRBV4-3 and TRBJ2-3; the D call may be TRBD1 or TRBD2 (5 bases each). The CDR3 spans 16 residues. Germline values: CDR1 LGHNA, CDR2 YSLEER. The germline V and J ends were trimmed by 1 base and 2 bases, with 13 bases remaining between them. In DNA, the CDR3 is TGCGCCAGCAGCCAAGGACCGGGACCTATCACAGATACGCAGTATTTT. Translating it yields CASSQGPGPITDTQYF.

This chain connects TRBV4-1 to TRBJ2-3, with 7 bases that match TRBD1. The CDR3 runs 14 residues. In germline, CDR1 is MGHRA, CDR2 YSYEKL. Trimming removed 3 bases from V and 7 bases from J; junction bases left unmatched: 7. The CDR3, as DNA: TGCGCCAGCAGCCAGGTGGGACAGTCCAATACGCAGTATTTT. It is translated as CASSQVGQSNTQYF.

The chain's CDR3 is CASSNRGGPGEKLFF. CDR3 nucleotides: TGTGCCAGCAGTAACCGTGGTGGGCCGGGGGAAAAACTGTTTTTT. The chain combines TRBV6-6 with TRBJ1-4; no clear D. Germline CDR1 MNHNY, CDR2 SVGAGI (reference sequence). The length of the CDR3 is 15 residues. Trimming pared 5 bases from V and 8 bases from J, leaving 18 bases between.

The gene calls are TRBV6-6 and TRBJ1-1; no firm D call. Germline V CDR1 and CDR2: MNHNY, SVGAGI (reference sequence). V lost 8 bases and J lost 0, with 10 bases in between. The CDR3 consists of 13 residues. CDR3 amino acids: CASLQLMNTEAFF. The CDR3 DNA reads as TGTGCCAGCTTGCAGCTGATGAACACTGAAGCTTTCTTT.

This clonotype appeared many times. The chain couples TRBV11-1 to TRBJ1-1; D remains ambiguous. V was clipped by 2 bases and J by 1 base, with 5 bases between them. Germline V CDR1 and CDR2: SGHAT, FQDESV (reference sequence). This CDR3 is 13 amino acids long. In nucleotides, the CDR3 is TGTGCCAGCAGCTTATCAGAGAACACTGAAGCTTTCTTT. Translation gives CASSLSENTEAFF.

This clonotype was seen many times. The genes are TRBV7-8 and TRBJ1-1; no clear D. Deletions cut 4 bases from V and 7 bases from J, with 10 bases between. Per the germline V gene, CDR1 is SGHVS and CDR2 is FQNEAQ. The CDR3 sequence is 12 residues long. The CDR3 DNA reads as TGTGCCAGCAGCTCCCAGGCCAATGAAGCTTTCTTT. It specifies CASSSQANEAFF.

The J gene is TRBJ2-7, the V gene TRBV10-3, with 10 bases aligning to TRBD1. CDR1 and CDR2 from the germline V gene are ENHRY and SYGVKD. Unmatched junction bases numbered 5, after V lost 6 bases and J lost 3 bases. CDR3 length: 14 amino acids. The CDR3 DNA reads as TGTGCCATCAGGACCGGGACAGGGGTCTACGAGCAGTACTTC. The encoded protein is CAIRTGTGVYEQYF.

This clonotype was picked up one time. This CDR3 is missing its conserved last phenylalanine or tryptophan, likely due to a read error. This chain joins TRBV6-5 and TRBJ2-7; D is unclear. This CDR3 spans 11 amino acids. Looked up from germline, CDR1 is MNHEY and CDR2 is SVGAGI. The V end lost 6 bases, the J end lost 3 bases, and 6 bases lay between the germline ends. Written as DNA, the CDR3 is TGTGCCAGCAGCATCGGCTACGAGCAGTACTCC. Translation gives CASSIGYEQYS.

This rearrangement joins TRBV6-8 to TRBJ2-7, with 8 bases lining up with TRBD1. V gave up 0 bases and J gave up 2 bases; unmatched junction bases: 3. The CDR3 contains 15 residues. The germline CDR1 and CDR2 sequences are MNHGY and SAAAGT. This CDR3 reads CASSYSQQGAYEQYF. The CDR3 nucleotides read TGTGCCAGCAGTTACTCCCAACAGGGGGCCTACGAGCAGTACTTC.

The chain links TRBV20-1 to TRBJ2-7; D perhaps matches TRBD2 (6 bases). CDR1 and CDR2 (germline): DFQATT, SNEGSKA (reference sequence). Trimming cost V 5 bases and J 1 base, with 15 bases left between them. The CDR3 runs to 14 residues. CDR3 region: CSAREFRGSYEQYF. Here the CDR3 DNA reads TGCAGTGCTCGGGAGTTCCGTGGGTCCTACGAGCAGTACTTC.

In its sample, this clonotype was seen a few times. The V call is TRBV14, the J call TRBJ2-7; D not resolved. V was cut by 0 bases and J by 3 bases, with 12 bases left in between. The CDR3 covers 15 residues. The germline V gene encodes CDR1 SGHDN and CDR2 FVKESK. CDR3 in amino acids: CASSQDTQSNYEQYF. The CDR3 nucleotides read TGTGCCAGCAGCCAAGATACCCAGTCAAACTACGAGCAGTACTTC.

This clonotype was counted between two and nine times. The V call is TRBV4-1, the J call TRBJ1-6; tentatively, D is TRBD1 (6 bases). Germline V gene lookup returns CDR1 MGHRA and CDR2 YSYEKL. V lost 3 bases to trimming and J lost 5 bases, with 14 bases between them. The CDR3 runs to 16 residues. The CDR3 loop is CASSHKGGRNNSPLHF. The CDR3 coding sequence is TGCGCCAGCAGCCACAAGGGGGGACGGAATAATTCACCCCTCCACTTT.

This chain links TRBV7-6 with TRBJ1-1; D gene ambiguous. Trimming stripped 5 bases from V and 7 bases from J, with 11 bases between. The CDR3 loop spans 12 amino acids. The germline V gene has CDR1 SGHVS and CDR2 FNYEAQ. The CDR3 region is CASSDFLGEAFF. In nucleotides, the CDR3 is TGTGCCAGCAGCGACTTTCTTGGTGAAGCTTTCTTT.

The gene calls are TRBV29-1 and TRBJ1-2, with 9 bases lining up with TRBD1. The germline V gene encodes CDR1 SQVTM and CDR2 ANQGSEA. With V trimmed by 2 bases and J by 3 bases, 7 bases remained unmatched. CDR3 length: 15 residues. The CDR3 sequence is CSVELGTGFHYGYTF. The CDR3 nucleotides read TGCAGCGTTGAACTCGGGACAGGGTTCCACTATGGCTACACCTTC. Together with reference TRBV29-1 and TRBJ1-2, the CDR3 gives the full variable domain: SAVISQKPSRDICQRGTSLTIQCQVDSQVTMMFWYRQQPGQSLTLIATANQGSEATYESGFVIDKFPISRPNLTFSTLTVSNMSPEDSSIYLCSVELGTGFHYGYTFGSGTRLTVV.

This clonotype was observed many times. V usage is TRBV12-5 and J usage is TRBJ2-3; D is unresolved. Trimming shortened V by 3 bases and J by 0 bases, and 10 bases separated the two germline ends. The CDR3 covers 15 residues. Germline CDR1 is LGHNT and CDR2 is FRNRAP. CDR3 amino acids: CASGLGLSSTDTQYF. In DNA form, the CDR3 reads TGTGCTAGTGGTTTAGGCCTAAGTAGCACAGATACGCAGTATTTT.

This clonotype has at least ten counts. The chain joins TRBV7-2 to TRBJ2-1, with D maybe TRBD1 (5 bases). Germline CDR1 reads SGHTA; CDR2 reads FQGNSA. V was clipped by 3 bases and J by 5 bases, with 14 bases between them. This CDR3 region has 15 residues. The CDR3 is CASSFVSGKHNEQFF. For the CDR3, the DNA is TGTGCCAGCAGCTTTGTCTCAGGGAAACACAATGAGCAGTTCTTC.

This clonotype was picked up a small number of times. CDR3 amino acids: CASGLVSTQYF. The DNA of the CDR3 is TGTGCCAGCGGCCTCGTCTCGACCCAGTACTTC. V gene TRBV12-3 or TRBV12-4 combines with J gene TRBJ2-5, with no clear D. Trimming took off 8 bases at V and 7 bases at J, with 11 bases between the two ends. The CDR3 loop spans 11 amino acids.

The gene calls are TRBV4-1 and TRBJ2-1, with TRBD2 matching over 11 bases. CDR3 length equals 11 residues. Trimming took 6 bases from V and 12 from J; bases not matched to a gene: 1. The germline V gene encodes CDR1 MGHRA and CDR2 YSYEKL. The CDR3: CASRGLAGQFF. DNA for the CDR3: TGCGCCAGCAGAGGACTAGCGGGGCAGTTCTTC.

V is TRBV18 and J is TRBJ1-4; the match to TRBD1 covers 7 bases. Germline V gene lookup returns CDR1 KGHSH and CDR2 LQKENI. CDR3 length: 15 residues. Trimming cost V 4 bases and J 0 bases; bases outside gene matches: 2. The CDR3 loop reads CASSRTGATNEKLFF. DNA of the CDR3: TGTGCCAGCTCACGGACAGGCGCAACTAATGAAAAACTGTTTTTT.

A few counts support this clonotype. V usage is TRBV12-3 or TRBV12-4 and J usage is TRBJ2-5, with 8 nucleotides matching TRBD2. The J segment lost 0 bases and the V segment lost 8 bases, leaving 5 bases of the junction unmatched. The CDR3 runs 14 residues. As DNA, the CDR3 is TGTGCCAGCCGGGGGGGCGGATACCAAGAGACCCAGTACTTC. Its translation is CASRGGGYQETQYF.

This clonotype was counted ten times or more. Written as DNA, the CDR3 is TGTGCCAGCAGCCCCGGACAGGGAGTTTACGAGCAGTACTTC. It translates to CASSPGQGVYEQYF. This chain uses TRBV7-2 with TRBJ2-7; 8 bases map to TRBD1. Germline CDR1 is SGHTA and CDR2 is FQGNSA. This CDR3 is built from 14 residues. Germline trimming cut 5 bases from V and 4 bases from J; bases unmatched to any gene: 7.

The chain recombines TRBV5-5 with TRBJ1-2; 10 nucleotides match TRBD1. The V segment lost 0 bases and the J segment 6 bases; nucleotides outside the gene matches: 17. Germline CDR1 SGHKS, CDR2 YYEKEE (reference sequence). The CDR3 spans 19 residues. The CDR3 DNA reads TGTGCCAGCAGCTTGGAGTTTGGACAGGGGGTTATTATTGAGGATGGCTACACCTTC. The encoded protein is CASSLEFGQGVIIEDGYTF.

This clonotype has just a few counts. The chain is built from TRBV2 and TRBJ2-5, with 10 nucleotides matching TRBD2. This CDR3 comprises 16 residues. Trimming at V came to 2 bases and at J to 0 bases, leaving 3 bases not matched to a gene. Germline CDR1 and CDR2: SNHLY and FYNNEI. For the CDR3, the DNA is TGTGCCAGCAGTGAATGGCTAGCGGGGGACCAAGAGACCCAGTACTTC. Amino acid sequence: CASSEWLAGDQETQYF.

In this sample, this clonotype turned up a few times. The rearrangement joins TRBV2 to TRBJ1-1, with D unresolved. V was pared by 7 bases and J by 1 base, with 13 bases between. CDR1 and CDR2 (germline): SNHLY, FYNNEI. The CDR3 consists of 14 residues. DNA for the CDR3: TGTGCCAGCATTCCGCAGCCGAGGAACACTGAAGCTTTCTTT. As protein: CASIPQPRNTEAFF. The full variable domain, its missing parts supplied by reference TRBV2 and TRBJ1-1, is EPEVTQTPSHQVTQMGQEVILRCVPISNHLYFYWYRQILGQKVEFLVSFYNNEISEKSEIFDDQFSVERPDGSNFTLKIRSTKLEDSAMYFCASIPQPRNTEAFFGQGTRLTVV.